This is a list of T cell receptor beta chains from one sample in a study of monozygotic twins with inflammatory bowel disease. TCRdb re-called the 5' RACE reads and gives one entry per CDR3 protein, without DNA. The table lists some 170,000 distinct CDR3 sequences. The sequenced sample consisted of blood. The receptors shown here come from a human donor with ulcerative colitis or Crohn's disease, or a healthy co-twin of an affected twin (not recorded which). CDR3s include the opening cysteine and the closing phenylalanine or tryptophan.

v_gene	j_gene	CDR3aa
TRBV7-2	TRBJ2-1	CASSLAGLAGHNEQFF
TRBV7-9	TRBJ2-7	CASSATSGRAYEQYF
TRBV18	TRBJ1-5	CASSPARNQPQHF
TRBV7-3	TRBJ2-7	CASSLEGDYEQYF
TRBV6-1	TRBJ2-7	CASSRDSYSYEQYF
TRBV20-1	TRBJ2-7	CSAHGLAGGPGYEQYF
TRBV7-2	TRBJ1-2	CASSSSIGEGEYGYTF
TRBV20-1	TRBJ1-2	CSAITGLGYTF
TRBV3-1	TRBJ2-3	CASSPSGRGADTQYF
TRBV28	TRBJ2-1	CASSLGQGAFEQFF
TRBV13	TRBJ1-5	CASSLDSGGPQHF
TRBV4-2	TRBJ1-2	CASSHSPQTPYGYTF
TRBV27	TRBJ1-5	CASGYTGSNQPQHF
TRBV29-1	TRBJ1-2	CSVARANNYGYTF
TRBV21-1	TRBJ1-5	CASSNQRGQRDLYSNQPQHF
TRBV3-1	TRBJ1-1	CASSQGLYTEAFF
TRBV5-1	TRBJ2-7	CASSFVLRSEQYF
TRBV7-2	TRBJ2-3	CASSPFDYDTQYF
TRBV5-4	TRBJ2-5	CASSLASGRQETQYF
TRBV6-1	TRBJ2-1	CASSPPGGRGYNEPFF
TRBV27	TRBJ2-1	CASTLVSGRSEQFF
TRBV11-3	TRBJ1-1	CASSSRRGVDMNTEAFF
TRBV10-3	TRBJ1-5	CAIGAGGNQPQHF